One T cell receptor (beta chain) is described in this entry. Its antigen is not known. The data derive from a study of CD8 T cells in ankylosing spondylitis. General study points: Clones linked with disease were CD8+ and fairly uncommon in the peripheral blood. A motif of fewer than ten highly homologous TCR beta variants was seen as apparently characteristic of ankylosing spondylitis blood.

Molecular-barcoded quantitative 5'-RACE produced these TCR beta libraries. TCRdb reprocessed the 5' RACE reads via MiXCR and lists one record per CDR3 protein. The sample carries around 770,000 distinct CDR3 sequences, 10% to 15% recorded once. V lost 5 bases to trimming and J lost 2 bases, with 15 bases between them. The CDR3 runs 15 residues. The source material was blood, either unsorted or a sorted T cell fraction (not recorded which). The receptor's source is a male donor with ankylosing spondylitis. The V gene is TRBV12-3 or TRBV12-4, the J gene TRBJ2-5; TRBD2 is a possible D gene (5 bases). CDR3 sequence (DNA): TGTGCCAGCAGTAGCCGGACTCGACCTCAAGAGACCCAGTACTTC. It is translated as CASSSRTRPQETQYF.